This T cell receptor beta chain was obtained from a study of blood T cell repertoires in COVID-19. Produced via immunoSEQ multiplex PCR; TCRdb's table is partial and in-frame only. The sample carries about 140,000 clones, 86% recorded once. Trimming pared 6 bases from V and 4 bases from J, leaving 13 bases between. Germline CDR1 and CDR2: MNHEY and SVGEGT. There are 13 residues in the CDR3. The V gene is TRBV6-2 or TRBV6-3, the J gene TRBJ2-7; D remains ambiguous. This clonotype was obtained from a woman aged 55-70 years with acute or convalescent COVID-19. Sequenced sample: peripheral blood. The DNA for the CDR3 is TGTGCCAGCAGCCCCCGAGGCTATTACGAGCAGTACTTC. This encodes CASSPRGYYEQYF.